This T cell receptor (beta chain) was retrieved from a study of monozygotic twins with inflammatory bowel disease. Germline V lookup: CDR1 SGHKS, CDR2 YYEKEE (reference sequence). The CDR3 is made up of 17 amino acids. Each CDR3 protein gets one entry in TCRdb, which reprocessed the 5' RACE reads and gives no DNA. Recorded for this sample: approximately 400,000 distinct CDR3 sequences. This chain links TRBV5-5 with TRBJ1-5; TCRdb outputs TRBD1, but without DNA this stays unchecked. This clonotype was obtained from a human donor with ulcerative colitis or Crohn's disease, or a healthy co-twin of an affected twin (not recorded which). Input material: blood. The CDR3 protein is CASSLGVPRGGNQPQHF.